Below, 25 T cell receptor beta chains from the same sample are listed, as sequenced in a study of T-cell reconstitution after alpha-beta-depleted transplantation in children. The library targeted TCRbeta and was prepared with unique molecular identifiers. TCRdb recomputed calls from the PCR reads with MiXCR, one row per CDR3 protein. The sample has 200,000 to 250,000 distinct CDR3 sequences; roughly 10% are singletons. This material consisted of PBMCs from the stem cell graft donor, taken from the stem cell graft. All receptors come from a human donor who donated a stem cell graft to a child with acute lymphoblastic leukemia.

The chain couples TRBV30 to TRBJ2-1; weak D call: TRBD2 (7 bases). Trimming left V 7 bases short and J 2 bases short, with 18 bases between. CDR3 length: 15 amino acids. The V gene's germline CDR1 is GTSNPN and CDR2 SVGIG (reference sequence). The CDR3 is CAYLAPRGPYNEQFF. The DNA of the CDR3 is TGTGCCTACCTCGCCCCGCGGGGGCCCTACAATGAGCAGTTCTTC.

J is TRBJ1-3 and V is TRBV6-5; no clear D. V shed 0 bases and J shed 0 bases, with 6 bases lying between them. Germline V gene data show CDR1 as MNHEY and CDR2 as SVGAGI. The length of the CDR3 is 15 residues. The CDR3 sequence: CASSYSTSSGNTIYF. The DNA for the CDR3 is TGTGCCAGCAGTTACTCGACCAGCTCTGGAAACACCATATATTTT.

This clonotype was picked up many times. This chain links TRBV5-1 with TRBJ2-7; D may be TRBD1 (6 bases). The CDR3 covers 14 residues. CDR1 and CDR2 from the germline V gene are SGHRS and YFSETQ. The ends were cut back, 4 bases at V and 1 base at J, with 12 bases in the middle. In DNA form, the CDR3 reads TGCGCCAGCAGCCGTGGAGGACAGTCCTACGAGCAGTACTTC. The encoded protein is CASSRGGQSYEQYF.

The chain links TRBV3-1 to TRBJ1-2; the D is unclear. Germline CDR1 reads LGHDT; CDR2 reads YNNKEL (reference sequence). The ends were cut back, 0 bases at V and 0 bases at J, with 14 bases in the middle. This CDR3 contains 17 residues. The DNA of the CDR3 is TGTGCCAGCAGCCAAGATCGAGGTGGAGACACTAACTATGGCTACACCTTC. This codes for CASSQDRGGDTNYGYTF. The full variable domain, in which reference TRBV3-1 and TRBJ1-2 provide the parts outside the CDR3, is DTAVSQTPKYLVTQMGNDKSIKCEQNLGHDTMYWYKQDSKKFLKIMFSYNNKELIINETVPNRFSPKSPDKAHLNLHINSLELGDSAVYFCASSQDRGGDTNYGYTFGSGTRLTVV.

The rearrangement joins TRBV19 to TRBJ1-2; no definite D call. Between the trimmed V and J ends, which lost 0 bases and 3 bases, there was a span of 11 bases. The CDR3 covers 15 residues. CDR1 and CDR2 from the germline V gene are LNHDA and SQIVND (reference sequence). As DNA, the CDR3 is TGTGCCAGTAGTATAGACGCGAACCTAGACTATGGCTACACCTTC. This translates into CASSIDANLDYGYTF. Full variable domain (outside the CDR3, taken from reference TRBV19 and TRBJ1-2): DGGITQSPKYLFRKEGQNVTLSCEQNLNHDAMYWYRQDPGQGLRLIYYSQIVNDFQKGDIAEGYSVSREKKESFPLTVTSAQKNPTAFYLCASSIDANLDYGYTFGSGTRLTVV.

This clonotype was observed at least ten times. One end of the junction is discordant with germline, which a read error may explain. The chain couples TRBV3-1 to TRBJ2-2; D remains ambiguous. Germline V gives CDR1 LGHDT, CDR2 YNNKEL (reference sequence). The CDR3 is 15 amino acids. The CDR3 protein is CASSQGRTKTGELFF. The CDR3 nucleotides read TGTGCCAGCAGCCAAGGTCGCACGAAAACCGGGGAGCTGTTTTTT.

The rearrangement uses TRBV29-1 and TRBJ1-1; D remains unclear. In germline, CDR1 is SQVTM, CDR2 ANQGSEA. This CDR3 is 13 amino acids long. V shed 6 bases and J shed 4 bases, with 15 bases lying between them. Here the CDR3 DNA reads TGCAGCGTGCGTCCGGCGGCTCTCACTGAAGCTTTCTTT. The encoded protein is CSVRPAALTEAFF.

This clonotype was picked up many times. The V call is TRBV5-1, the J call TRBJ2-5; D may match TRBD1 or TRBD2 (6 bases each). Per the germline V gene, CDR1 is SGHRS and CDR2 is YFSETQ. V gave up 7 bases and J gave up 1 base, with 17 bases separating them. The CDR3 sequence is 15 residues long. CDR3 in amino acids: CASGLRGDTQETQYF. CDR3 coding DNA: TGCGCCAGCGGCCTTAGGGGGGACACCCAAGAGACCCAGTACTTC.

This clonotype turned up a few times. This chain uses TRBV7-6 with TRBJ1-6, with TRBD1 as a possible D gene (5 bases). The germline V and J ends were trimmed by 0 bases and 10 bases, with 13 bases remaining between them. This CDR3 spans 15 amino acids. Per the germline V gene, CDR1 is SGHVS and CDR2 is FNYEAQ. The DNA of the CDR3 is TGTGCCAGCAGCTTAGCGCAGGGATCGGGGTCACCCCTCCACTTT. Translating gives CASSLAQGSGSPLHF.

The chain employs TRBV2 and TRBJ1-1; no clear D. Trimming cost V 4 bases and J 4 bases, with 7 bases left between them. The germline V gene has CDR1 SNHLY and CDR2 FYNNEI. The CDR3 totals 12 residues. CDR3 bases: TGTGCCAGCAGTGGATTCACCACTGAAGCTTTCTTT. Translated: CASSGFTTEAFF. Together with reference TRBV2 and TRBJ1-1, the CDR3 gives the full variable domain: EPEVTQTPSHQVTQMGQEVILRCVPISNHLYFYWYRQILGQKVEFLVSFYNNEISEKSEIFDDQFSVERPDGSNFTLKIRSTKLEDSAMYFCASSGFTTEAFFGQGTRLTVV.

As DNA, the CDR3 is TGTGCCAGCAGTTACCAGGGTCTGGATACAGATACGCAGTATTTT. Translating it yields CASSYQGLDTDTQYF. This chain uses TRBV6-5 with TRBJ2-3; D perhaps matches TRBD1 (5 bases). Trimming took 2 bases from V and 3 from J, leaving 12 bases between them. Germline CDR1 reads MNHEY; CDR2 reads SVGAGI. CDR3 length: 15 residues.

The chain has TRBV5-4 and TRBJ2-3, with D tentatively TRBD1 (6 bases). The CDR3 has 19 residues. Germline CDR1 SGHNT, CDR2 YYREEE (reference sequence). Trimming cost V 2 bases and J 3 bases, with 25 bases left between them. The CDR3 reads CASSFFVGSGQRGTDTQYF. The CDR3 coding sequence is TGTGCCAGCAGCTTTTTCGTGGGGTCCGGACAGCGAGGTACAGATACGCAGTATTTT.

The table lists this clonotype with a few counts. CDR3 sequence (DNA): TGCAGTGCTTGGGACAGGGAAGAGACCCAGTACTTC. Its translation is CSAWDREETQYF. V gene TRBV20-1 combines with J gene TRBJ2-5, with 9 bases matching TRBD1. Germline V gene sequence: CDR1 DFQATT, CDR2 SNEGSKA (reference sequence). The CDR3 length is 12 residues. With 5 bases clipped from V and 3 bases from J, the junction kept 1 base outside the gene matches.

In its sample, this clonotype was seen many times. V gene TRBV6-6 combines with J gene TRBJ1-2; D unresolved. The germline V gene has CDR1 MNHNY and CDR2 SVGAGI (reference sequence). V was trimmed by 6 bases and J by 0 bases, leaving 8 bases between them. There are 13 residues in the CDR3. The CDR3 DNA follows: TGTGCCAGCAGCCCCGCACCTAACTATGGCTACACCTTC. Translation gives CASSPAPNYGYTF.

This clonotype was detected only a few times. The chain combines TRBV12-3 or TRBV12-4 with TRBJ1-4; D unresolved. The length of the CDR3 is 12 residues. The V end was cut by 4 bases, the J end by 14 bases, with 14 bases between. The CDR3 DNA reads TGTGCCAGCAGTTCGGGTGGACTGTATCTGTTTTTT. This sequence encodes CASSSGGLYLFF.

In its sample, this clonotype was seen a few times. This chain uses TRBV5-6 with TRBJ1-2; unclear D gene. Germline CDR1 is SGHDT and CDR2 is YYEEEE. The germline V and J ends were trimmed by 2 bases and 3 bases, with 14 bases remaining between them. The CDR3 consists of 15 residues. CDR3 in amino acids: CASSFKRDDYYGYTF. The CDR3 nucleotides read TGTGCCAGCAGCTTTAAAAGAGATGACTACTATGGCTACACCTTC.

This clonotype was seen repeatedly, ten times or more. The chain is built from TRBV12-3 or TRBV12-4 and TRBJ2-2; no clear D. The CDR3 loop spans 15 amino acids. With 7 bases removed from V and 4 bases from J, the gap between germline ends came to 16 bases. CDR3 in amino acids: CASNTVGLATGELFF. The CDR3 coding sequence is TGTGCCAGCAATACCGTGGGTTTGGCCACCGGGGAGCTGTTTTTT.

Regarding this clonotype: This may be a read error: a much more frequent sequence differs by one nucleotide. This chain's CDR3 is CGSNGQGFPYEQYF. The CDR3 DNA follows: TGTGGCAGCAACGGACAGGGTTTTCCCTACGAGCAGTACTTC. The chain carries TRBV6-1 and TRBJ2-7; 8 nucleotides agree with TRBD1. Germline CDR1 reads MNHNS; CDR2 reads SASEGT. The CDR3 runs 14 residues.

There are a few counts of this clonotype. This sequence joins TRBV5-1 and TRBJ2-7; tentative D call: TRBD1 (5 bases). This CDR3 contains 14 residues. Germline values: CDR1 SGHRS, CDR2 YFSETQ. Trimming shortened V by 4 bases and J by 0 bases, and 11 bases separated the two germline ends. CDR3 loop: CASSPQVSSYEQYF. CDR3 DNA sequence: TGCGCCAGCAGCCCACAGGTCAGCTCCTACGAGCAGTACTTC.

V gene TRBV25-1 combines with J gene TRBJ1-6; 7 nucleotides line up with TRBD1. V was clipped by 2 bases and J by 8 bases; unmatched bases: 6. CDR3 length equals 15 residues. Germline CDR1 and CDR2: MGHDK and SYGVNS. The CDR3 DNA reads TGTGCCAGCAGTGAAATCGGCAGGGGGGATTCACCCCTCCACTTT. The encoded protein is CASSEIGRGDSPLHF.

There are many counts of this clonotype. V gene TRBV5-1 combines with J gene TRBJ2-5; D possibly corresponds to TRBD1 (5 bases). V lost 4 bases, J lost 1 base, and 14 bases lay in between. Germline V gene sequence: CDR1 SGHRS, CDR2 YFSETQ. This CDR3 region has 15 residues. In DNA, the CDR3 is TGCGCCAGCAGCCCCCTGGTGGGGCCCCAAGAGACCCAGTACTTC. It is translated as CASSPLVGPQETQYF.

This clonotype was counted many times. The rearrangement links TRBV4-3 to TRBJ1-2; possible D gene TRBD1, 6 bases. This CDR3 is 13 amino acids long. Germline-derived CDR1 and CDR2 are LGHNA and YSLEER. Trimming took 4 bases from V and 5 from J, leaving 11 bases between them. The CDR3 nucleotides read TGCGCCAGCAGCCCACAGGGCGGTTATGGCTACACCTTC. As protein: CASSPQGGYGYTF.

J is TRBJ2-3 and V is TRBV6-1; 7 bases line up with TRBD2. The CDR3 sequence is 15 residues long. In germline, CDR1 is MNHNS, CDR2 SASEGT. Losses at the gene ends were 8 bases for V and 1 base for J; bases not matched to a gene: 9. The CDR3 loop reads CASRLRGIGTDTQYF. CDR3 nucleotides: TGTGCCAGCCGGTTGCGGGGGATCGGCACAGATACGCAGTATTTT.

The chain carries TRBV6-1 and TRBJ1-1, with TRBD1 as a possible D gene (6 bases). CDR1 and CDR2 (germline): MNHNS, SASEGT. There are 13 residues in the CDR3. The V and J ends lost 4 bases and 5 bases respectively, with 11 bases between them. The CDR3 reads CASSVERGTEAFF. As DNA, the CDR3 is TGTGCCAGCAGTGTTGAAAGGGGGACTGAAGCTTTCTTT.

This clonotype has a handful of counts. The genes are TRBV25-1 and TRBJ1-2; a weak D match, TRBD1 (5 bases). Between the trimmed V and J ends, which lost 3 bases and 4 bases, there was a span of 12 bases. Per the germline V gene, CDR1 is MGHDK and CDR2 is SYGVNS. This CDR3 spans 14 amino acids. In DNA, the CDR3 is TGTGCCAGCAGTGACCCGGGGCGAAGCTATGGCTACACCTTC. Translated, it gives CASSDPGRSYGYTF.